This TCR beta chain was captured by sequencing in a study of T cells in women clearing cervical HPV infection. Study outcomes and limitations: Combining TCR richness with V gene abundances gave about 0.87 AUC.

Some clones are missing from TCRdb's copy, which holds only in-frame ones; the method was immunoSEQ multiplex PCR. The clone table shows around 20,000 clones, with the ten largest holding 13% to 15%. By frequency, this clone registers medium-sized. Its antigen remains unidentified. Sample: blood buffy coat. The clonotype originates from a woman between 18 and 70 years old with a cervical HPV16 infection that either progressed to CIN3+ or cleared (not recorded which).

CDR3: CAWSIRDRGLNQPQHF. Incomplete CDR3 DNA: TGTGCCTGGAGTATCCGGGACAGGGGCCTCAATCAGCCC. The V and J genes are TRBV30 and TRBJ1-5; 10 nucleotides align to TRBD1. The CDR3 goes on 3 residues after the read ends, and that part is filled in from the germline J gene. This CDR3 spans 16 amino acids. V gave up 2 bases and J gave up 3 bases; unmatched junction bases: 7. The V gene's germline CDR1 is GTSNPN and CDR2 SVGIG (reference sequence).